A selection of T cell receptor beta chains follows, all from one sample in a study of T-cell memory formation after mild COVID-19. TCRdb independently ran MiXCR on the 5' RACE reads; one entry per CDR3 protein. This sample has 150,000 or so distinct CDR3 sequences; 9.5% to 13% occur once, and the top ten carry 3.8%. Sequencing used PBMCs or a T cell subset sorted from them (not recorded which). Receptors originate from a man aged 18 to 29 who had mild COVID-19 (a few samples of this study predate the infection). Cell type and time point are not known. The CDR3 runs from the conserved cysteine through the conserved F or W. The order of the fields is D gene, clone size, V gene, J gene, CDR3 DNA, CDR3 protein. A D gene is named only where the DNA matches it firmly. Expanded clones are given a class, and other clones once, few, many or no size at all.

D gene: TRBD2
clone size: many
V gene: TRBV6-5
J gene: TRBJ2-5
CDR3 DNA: TGTGCCAGCAGTCCTGCGGGGGGCAAAGAGACCCAGTACTTC
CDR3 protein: CASSPAGGKETQYF

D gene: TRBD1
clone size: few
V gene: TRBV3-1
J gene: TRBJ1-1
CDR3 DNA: TGTGCCAGCAGCTCTACCGACAGGGGATCTGAAGCTTTCTTT
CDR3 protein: CASSSTDRGSEAFF

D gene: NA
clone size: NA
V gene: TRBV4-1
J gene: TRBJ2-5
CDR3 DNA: TGCGCCAGCAGCCAACTGGGGACACCCCAAGAGACCCAGTACTTC
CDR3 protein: CASSQLGTPQETQYF

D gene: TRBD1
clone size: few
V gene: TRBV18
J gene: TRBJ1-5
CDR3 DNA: TGTGCCAGCTCACCGGGACAGGGGGCCTGGTACCAGCATTTT
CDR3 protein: CASSPGQGAWYQHF

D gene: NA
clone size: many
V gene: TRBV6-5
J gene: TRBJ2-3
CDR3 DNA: TGTGCCAGCAGTAGGGACACAGATACGCAGTATTTT
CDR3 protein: CASSRDTDTQYF

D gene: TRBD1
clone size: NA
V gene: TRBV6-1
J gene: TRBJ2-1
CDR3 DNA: TGTGCCAGCAGGACAGGGATTTTATACAATGAGCAGTTCTTC
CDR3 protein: CASRTGILYNEQFF

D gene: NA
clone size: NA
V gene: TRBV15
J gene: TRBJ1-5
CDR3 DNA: TGTGCCACCAGCAGAGATTACAGGAGATATCAGCCCCAGCATTTT
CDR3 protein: CATSRDYRRYQPQHF

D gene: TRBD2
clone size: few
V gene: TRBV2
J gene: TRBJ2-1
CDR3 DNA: TGTGCCAGCAGTACGGGGGGGGACCAGTTCTTC
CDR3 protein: CASSTGGDQFF

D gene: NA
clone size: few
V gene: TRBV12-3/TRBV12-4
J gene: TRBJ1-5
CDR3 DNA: TGTGCCAGCAGTTTAGGGTTTAACCAGCCCCAGCATTTT
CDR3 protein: CASSLGFNQPQHF

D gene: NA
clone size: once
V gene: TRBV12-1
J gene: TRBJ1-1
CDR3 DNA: TGTGCCAGCACTTTGTACAGGCGGGGCACTGTAGCTTTCTTT
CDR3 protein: CASTLYRRGTVAFF

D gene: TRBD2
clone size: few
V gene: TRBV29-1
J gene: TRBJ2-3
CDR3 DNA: TGCAGAGTCAAAGGGGTGCGGGGGGGCAGCACAGATACGCAGTATTTT
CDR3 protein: CRVKGVRGGSTDTQYF

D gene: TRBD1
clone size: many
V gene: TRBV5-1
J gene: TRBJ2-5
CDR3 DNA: TGCGCCAGCAGCATCGGACAGGGGCAAGAGACCCAGTACTTC
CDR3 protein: CASSIGQGQETQYF

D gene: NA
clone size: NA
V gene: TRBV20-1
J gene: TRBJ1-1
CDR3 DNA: TGCAGTGCTGCAGGGAATCTCGGCCGGAACACTGAAGCTTTCTTT
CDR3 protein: CSAAGNLGRNTEAFF

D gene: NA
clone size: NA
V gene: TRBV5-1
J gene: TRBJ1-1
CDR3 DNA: TGCGCCAGCGGCAATGACCCTAACACTGAAGCTTTCTTT
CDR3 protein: CASGNDPNTEAFF

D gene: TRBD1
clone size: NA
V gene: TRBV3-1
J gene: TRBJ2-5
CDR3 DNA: TGTGCCAGCAGCCCCGGACTGGGACAGGGGGCGCGGGAGACCCAGTACTTC
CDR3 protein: CASSPGLGQGARETQYF

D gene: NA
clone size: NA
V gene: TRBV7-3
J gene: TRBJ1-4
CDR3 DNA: TGTGCCAGCAGCTCCTCTAGACGGAGTTGTAATGAAAAACTGTTTTTT
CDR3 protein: CASSSSRRSCNEKLFF

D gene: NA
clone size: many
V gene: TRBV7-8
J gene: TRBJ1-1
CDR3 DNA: TGTGCCAGCAGCTTTTATAGCGTGAACACTGAAGCTTTCTTT
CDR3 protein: CASSFYSVNTEAFF

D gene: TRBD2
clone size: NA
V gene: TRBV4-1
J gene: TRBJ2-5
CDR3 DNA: TGCGCCAGCAGCCAGGACTTACTAGCGGGGGGCCTACGGGAAGACACCCAGTACTTC
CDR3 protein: CASSQDLLAGGLREDTQYF

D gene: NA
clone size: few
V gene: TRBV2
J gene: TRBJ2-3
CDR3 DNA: TGTGCCAGCAGTGAAGCTTCTAGCGGCACAGATACGCAGTATTTT
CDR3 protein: CASSEASSGTDTQYF

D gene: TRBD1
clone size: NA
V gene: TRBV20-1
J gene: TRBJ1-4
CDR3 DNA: TGCAGTGCTAGAGATCCGGCAGGGGGCAGTGAAAAACTGTTTTTT
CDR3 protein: CSARDPAGGSEKLFF

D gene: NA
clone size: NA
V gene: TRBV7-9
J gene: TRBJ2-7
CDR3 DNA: TGTGCCAGCAGCTTAGTTACTCCCGCCTACGAGCAGTACTTC
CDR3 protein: CASSLVTPAYEQYF

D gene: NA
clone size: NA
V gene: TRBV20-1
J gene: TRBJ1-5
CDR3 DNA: TGCAGTGCTGCTAGAAACATGAATCAGCCCCAGCATTTT
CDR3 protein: CSAARNMNQPQHF

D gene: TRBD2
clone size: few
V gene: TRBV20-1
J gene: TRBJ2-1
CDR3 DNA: TGCAGTGCTAGAGAGCCTAGCGGGGTGGACAATGAGCAGTTCTTC
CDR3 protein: CSAREPSGVDNEQFF

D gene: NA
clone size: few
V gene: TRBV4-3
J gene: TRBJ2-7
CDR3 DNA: TGCGCCAGCAGCTTACTTGTTCGTCGGGGTGAGCAGTACTTC
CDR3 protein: CASSLLVRRGEQYF

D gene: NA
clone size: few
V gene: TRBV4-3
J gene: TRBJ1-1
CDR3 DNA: TGCGCCAGCAGCCAAGAGCCCGGGGCCGGCACTGAAGCTTTCTTT
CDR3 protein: CASSQEPGAGTEAFF

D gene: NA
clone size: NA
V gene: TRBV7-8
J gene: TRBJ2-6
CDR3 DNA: TGTGCCAGCAGCTTAAGGTTGGCGGGGCGCGGGGCCAACGTCCTGACTTTC
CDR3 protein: CASSLRLAGRGANVLTF

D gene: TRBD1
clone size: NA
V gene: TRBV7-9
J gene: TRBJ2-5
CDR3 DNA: TGTGCCAGCAGCAAGACAGGGCCGGGCGAGTACTTC
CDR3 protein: CASSKTGPGEYF

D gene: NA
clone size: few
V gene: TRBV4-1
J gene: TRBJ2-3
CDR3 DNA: TGCGCCAGCAGCCAAGTGGGGCAGCAGTATTTT
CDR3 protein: CASSQVGQQYF

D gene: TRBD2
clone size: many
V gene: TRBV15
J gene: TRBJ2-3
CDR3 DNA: TGTGCCACCAGCAGAGTTGCGGGAGGAGATACGCAGTATTTT
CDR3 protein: CATSRVAGGDTQYF

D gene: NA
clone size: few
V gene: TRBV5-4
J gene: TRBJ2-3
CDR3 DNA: TGTGCCAGCAGCGTGGGAACGCCCACAGATACGCAGTATTTT
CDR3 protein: CASSVGTPTDTQYF

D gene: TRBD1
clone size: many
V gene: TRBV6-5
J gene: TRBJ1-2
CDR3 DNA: TGTGCCAGCCAGGGGGACAAAGGCGGCTACACCTTC
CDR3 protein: CASQGDKGGYTF

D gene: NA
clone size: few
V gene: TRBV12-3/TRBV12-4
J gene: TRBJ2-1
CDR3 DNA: TGTGCCAGCAGTTTCCGCGGACTAAGGGGCCTTAGGGAGCAGTTCTTC
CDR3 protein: CASSFRGLRGLREQFF

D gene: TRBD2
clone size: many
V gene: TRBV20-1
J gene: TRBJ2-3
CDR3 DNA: TGCAGTGCTAGATTCGCGGGGGGGCCTATAGATACGCAGTATTTT
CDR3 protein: CSARFAGGPIDTQYF

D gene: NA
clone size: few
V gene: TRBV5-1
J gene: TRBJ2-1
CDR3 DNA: TGCGCCAGCAGCACCGGGGCCGTTTACAATGAGCAGTTCTTC
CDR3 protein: CASSTGAVYNEQFF

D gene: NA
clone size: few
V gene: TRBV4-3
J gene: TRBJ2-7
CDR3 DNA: TGCGCCAGCAGCCAAGACCTTGGCACAGCACAAACCTACGAGCAGTACTTC
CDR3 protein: CASSQDLGTAQTYEQYF

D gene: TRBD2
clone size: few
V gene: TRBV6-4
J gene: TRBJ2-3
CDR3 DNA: TGTGCCAGCAGTGACGTCAGAGCGGGGGCGCGTGGCACAGATACGCAGTATTTT
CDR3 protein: CASSDVRAGARGTDTQYF

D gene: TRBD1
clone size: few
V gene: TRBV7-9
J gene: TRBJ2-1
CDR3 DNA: TGTGCCAGCAGCCCGGGACAGGGTTGGAATGAGCAGTTCTTC
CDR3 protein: CASSPGQGWNEQFF

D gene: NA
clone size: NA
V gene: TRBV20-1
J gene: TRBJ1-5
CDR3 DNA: TGCAGTGCTATACAGGGTGTCGGGCATCAGCCCCAGCATTTT
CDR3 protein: CSAIQGVGHQPQHF

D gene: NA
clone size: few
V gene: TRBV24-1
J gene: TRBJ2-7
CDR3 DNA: TGTGCCACCAGTGAGGGAAGCCCCGGCGGGGAGCAGTACTTC
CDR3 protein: CATSEGSPGGEQYF

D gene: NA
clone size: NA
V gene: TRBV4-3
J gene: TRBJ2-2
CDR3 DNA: TGCGCCAGCAGCTGGGAGGGGGGCGCAACCACCGGGGAGCTGTTTTTT
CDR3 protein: CASSWEGGATTGELFF

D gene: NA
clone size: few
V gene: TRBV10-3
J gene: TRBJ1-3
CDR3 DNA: TGTGCCATCAGTGAGAACCAGCCAAACTCTGGAAACACCATATATTTT
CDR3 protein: CAISENQPNSGNTIYF

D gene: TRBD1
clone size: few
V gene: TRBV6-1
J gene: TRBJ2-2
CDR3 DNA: TGTGCCAGCAGTGGACAGGGGGCCCTCACCGGGGAGCTGTTTTTT
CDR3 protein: CASSGQGALTGELFF